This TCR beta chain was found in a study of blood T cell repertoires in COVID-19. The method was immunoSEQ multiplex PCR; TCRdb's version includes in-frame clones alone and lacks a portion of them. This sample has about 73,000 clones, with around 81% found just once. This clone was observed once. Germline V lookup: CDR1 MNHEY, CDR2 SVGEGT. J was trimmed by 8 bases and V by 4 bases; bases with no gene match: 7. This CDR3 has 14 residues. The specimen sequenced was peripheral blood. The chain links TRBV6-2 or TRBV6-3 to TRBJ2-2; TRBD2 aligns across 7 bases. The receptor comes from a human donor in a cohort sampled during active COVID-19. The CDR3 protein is CASSLGLSRGELFF. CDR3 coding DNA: TGTGCCAGCAGTTTGGGACTAAGCCGAGGGGAGCTGTTTTTT.